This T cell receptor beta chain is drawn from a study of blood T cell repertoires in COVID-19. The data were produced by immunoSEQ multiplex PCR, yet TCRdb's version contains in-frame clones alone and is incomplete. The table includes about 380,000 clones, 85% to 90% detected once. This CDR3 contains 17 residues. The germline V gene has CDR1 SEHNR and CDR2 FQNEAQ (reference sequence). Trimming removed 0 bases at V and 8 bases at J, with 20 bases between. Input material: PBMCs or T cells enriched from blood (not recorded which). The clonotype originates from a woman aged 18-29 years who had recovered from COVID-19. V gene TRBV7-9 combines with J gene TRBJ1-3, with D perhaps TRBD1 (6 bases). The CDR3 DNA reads TGTGCCAGCAGCTTAGCGGGTGTCGGGGGGGCAGCCGACACCATATATTTT. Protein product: CASSLAGVGGAADTIYF.